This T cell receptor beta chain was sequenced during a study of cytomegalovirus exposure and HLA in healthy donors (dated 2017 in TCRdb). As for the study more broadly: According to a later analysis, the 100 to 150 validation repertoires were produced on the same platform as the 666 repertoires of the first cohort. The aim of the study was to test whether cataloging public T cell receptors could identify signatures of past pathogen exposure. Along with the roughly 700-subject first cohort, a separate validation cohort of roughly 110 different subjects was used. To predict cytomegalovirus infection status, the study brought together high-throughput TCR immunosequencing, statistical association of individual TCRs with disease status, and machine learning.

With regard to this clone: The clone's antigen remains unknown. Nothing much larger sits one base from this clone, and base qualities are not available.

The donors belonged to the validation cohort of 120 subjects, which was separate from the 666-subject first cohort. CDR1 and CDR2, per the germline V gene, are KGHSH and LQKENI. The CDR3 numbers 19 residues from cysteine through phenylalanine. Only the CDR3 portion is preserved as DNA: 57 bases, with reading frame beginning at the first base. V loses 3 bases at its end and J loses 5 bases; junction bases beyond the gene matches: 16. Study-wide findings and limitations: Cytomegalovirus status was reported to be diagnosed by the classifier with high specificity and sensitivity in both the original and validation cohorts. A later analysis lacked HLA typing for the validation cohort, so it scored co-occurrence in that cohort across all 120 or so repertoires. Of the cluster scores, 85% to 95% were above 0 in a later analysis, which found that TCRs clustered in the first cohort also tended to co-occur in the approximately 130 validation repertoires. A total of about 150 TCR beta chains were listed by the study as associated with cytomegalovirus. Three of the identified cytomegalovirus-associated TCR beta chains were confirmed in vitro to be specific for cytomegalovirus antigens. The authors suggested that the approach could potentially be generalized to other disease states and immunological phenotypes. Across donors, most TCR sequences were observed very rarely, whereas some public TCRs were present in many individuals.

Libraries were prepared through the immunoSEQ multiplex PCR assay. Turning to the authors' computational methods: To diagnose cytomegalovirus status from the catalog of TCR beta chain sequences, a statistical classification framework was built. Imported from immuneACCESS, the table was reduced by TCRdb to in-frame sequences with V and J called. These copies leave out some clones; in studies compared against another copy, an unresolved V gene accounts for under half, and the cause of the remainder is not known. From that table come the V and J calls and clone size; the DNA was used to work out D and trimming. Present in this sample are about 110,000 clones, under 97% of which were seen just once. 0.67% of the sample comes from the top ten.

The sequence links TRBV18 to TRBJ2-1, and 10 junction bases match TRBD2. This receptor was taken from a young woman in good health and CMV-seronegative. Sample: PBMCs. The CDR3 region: CASSPLRLAGLGVHNEQFF. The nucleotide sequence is TGTGCCAGCTCACCCCTTCGACTAGCGGGTTTAGGGGTCCACAATGAGCAGTTCTTC.